The clone carrying this TCR beta chain was counted at least ten times. The antigen is undetermined. Germline V CDR1 and CDR2: WSHSY, SAAADI. The CDR3 spans 14 residues. Unmatched junction bases numbered 4, after V lost 6 bases and J lost 5 bases. These data are taken from a study of early T cells in non-severe SARS-CoV-2 infection. In the study overall: The input, bulk RNA from unsorted whole blood, was sequenced, and chains were unpaired.

Attachment of unique molecular identifiers was made to individual cDNA molecules. TCRdb ran MiXCR on the 5' RACE reads and lists one entry per CDR3 protein. In the table there are just under 65,000 distinct CDR3 sequences, roughly 5.7% of which are singletons. General study findings and limits: Using VDJdb, the matching emphasized anti-spike CD8 responses while missing private and CD4 specificities.

The chain recombines TRBV10-2 with TRBJ2-7, with 13 bases that match TRBD2. The input for sequencing was whole blood, taken at baseline. This sequence was found in an adult who was a healthcare worker with PCR-confirmed SARS-CoV-2 infection or an uninfected control (not recorded which). Here the CDR3 reads CASRLAGGPDEQYF. CDR3 nucleotide sequence: TGCGCCAGCAGACTAGCGGGAGGGCCGGACGAGCAGTACTTC.